Sequencing of this TCR beta chain was carried out in a study of T cells after somatic rescue of genetic block. Sequencing used immunoSEQ multiplex PCR; TCRdb keeps in-frame clones, though not all of them. The sample carries 67,000 or so clones, roughly 91% recorded once. Looked up from germline, CDR1 is MNHNS and CDR2 is SASEGT. Trimming shortened V by 6 bases and J by 3 bases, and 9 bases separated the two germline ends. There are 13 residues in the CDR3. Sequencing was done on a sample of peripheral blood mononuclear cells (PBMCs). This chain uses TRBV6-1 with TRBJ1-5, with D uncertain. The clonotype comes from a man aged 25-45 years. The chain's CDR3 is CASSASHNQPQHF. CDR3 DNA: TGTGCCAGCAGCGCGAGTCACAATCAGCCCCAGCATTTT.